The entry below describes one TCR beta chain. The sample belongs to a study of blood T cell repertoires in COVID-19. V lost 0 bases to trimming and J lost 4 bases, with 13 bases between them. This CDR3 contains 16 residues. Germline V gives CDR1 LNHDA, CDR2 SQIVND (reference sequence). Sequencing was performed with immunoSEQ multiplex PCR; in TCRdb, only in-frame clones are kept and a portion is missing. The sample shows roughly 180,000 clones, about 88% of them seen only once. V is TRBV19 and J is TRBJ1-5; D possibly corresponds to TRBD1 (5 bases). The sequenced sample consisted of peripheral blood. The source of this sequence is a woman between 50 and 59 years old with COVID-19, enrolled during active disease. CDR3 region: CASSIEAGIRNQPQHF. The CDR3 nucleotides are TGTGCCAGTAGTATAGAAGCAGGGATTAGGAATCAGCCCCAGCATTTT. Using reference TRBV19 and TRBJ1-5 for the parts outside the CDR3, the full variable domain is DGGITQSPKYLFRKEGQNVTLSCEQNLNHDAMYWYRQDPGQGLRLIYYSQIVNDFQKGDIAEGYSVSREKKESFPLTVTSAQKNPTAFYLCASSIEAGIRNQPQHFGDGTRLSIL.